The clone carrying this TCR beta chain was picked up a small number of times. Per the germline V gene, CDR1 is SGHDT and CDR2 is YYEEEE. This CDR3 has 17 amino acids. The V gene end was trimmed by 0 bases and the J gene end by 1 base; junction bases not matched to a gene: 7. This sample is drawn from a study of blood T cell repertoires in COVID-19. Study summary: The United States, Italy and Spain provided the acute and convalescent COVID-19 samples. Nucleic acid was either cDNA or gDNA, and it came from T cells, B-cell-depleted T cells, or PBMCs.

Sequencing used immunoSEQ multiplex PCR; TCRdb keeps in-frame clones, though not all of them. Of approximately 98,000 clones listed, about two thirds are singletons. Sequenced input: peripheral blood. V usage is TRBV5-6 and J usage is TRBJ2-3; 8 bases align to TRBD1. This clonotype was sampled from a middle-aged woman with acute or convalescent COVID-19. The CDR3 loop is CASSLAFGTGRTDTQYF. DNA of the CDR3: TGTGCCAGCAGCTTGGCTTTTGGGACAGGTCGCACAGATACGCAGTATTTT.